Listed below are T cell receptor beta chains from one sample, sequenced in a study of cytomegalovirus exposure and HLA in healthy donors. The repertoire was sequenced with immunoSEQ multiplex PCR; TCRdb's copy has only in-frame clones and lacks some. This table holds 120,000 to 150,000 clones, more than 75% found once. Sequenced input: PBMCs. The receptors were gathered from a man aged 18 to 29 in good health and CMV-seronegative. The CDR3 runs from the conserved cysteine through the conserved F or W. The D gene is left open where the match is weak. The size of a clone is reported for some rows only, either as once, few or many, or as a class for expanded clones.

NA TRBJ1-5 NA TRBV30 CAWSGGTRGNQPQHF TGTGCCTGGAGCGGGGGAACAAGAGGCAATCAGCCCCAGCATTTT
once TRBJ2-1 NA TRBV19 CASSINPREQFF TGTGCCAGTAGTATAAACCCCCGGGAGCAGTTCTTC
NA TRBJ1-5 NA TRBV27 CASSLGGAFNGQPQHF TGTGCCAGCAGTTTAGGGGGCGCGTTTAACGGTCAGCCCCAGCATTTT
NA TRBJ2-5 NA TRBV5-1 CASSLGESLGGTQYF TGCGCCAGCAGCTTGGGGGAGTCATTAGGGGGGACCCAGTACTTC
NA TRBJ1-1 TRBD1 TRBV6-6 CASSYSPGQGLTEAFF TGTGCCAGCAGTTACTCGCCGGGACAGGGACTCACTGAAGCTTTCTTT
NA TRBJ1-3 NA TRBV19 CASRGRGGRNTIYF TGTGCCAGTAGAGGAAGGGGAGGAAGAAACACCATATATTTT
NA TRBJ2-1 TRBD2 TRBV7-3 CASSFSGREEQFF TGTGCCAGCAGCTTTAGCGGGAGGGAAGAGCAGTTCTTC
NA TRBJ2-7 TRBD1 TRBV18 CASSQGAAYEQYF TGTGCCAGCTCACAGGGGGCAGCCTACGAGCAGTACTTC
NA TRBJ2-7 TRBD2 TRBV7-2 CASSSTSGGSYEQYF TGTGCCAGCAGTTCGACTAGCGGAGGCTCCTACGAGCAGTACTTC
NA TRBJ2-2 TRBD2 TRBV6-1 CASSEVSGLAGNTGELFF TGTGCCAGCAGTGAAGTCTCGGGACTAGCGGGGAACACCGGGGAGCTGTTTTTT
NA TRBJ2-3 NA TRBV7-2 CASSSPRAGRSADTQYF TGTGCCAGCAGCTCCCCCCGGGCGGGAAGGTCGGCAGATACGCAGTATTTT
NA TRBJ2-5 NA TRBV7-8 CASSLAQGRETQYF TGTGCCAGCAGCTTGGCACAGGGTCGGGAGACCCAGTACTTC
NA TRBJ1-1 TRBD1 TRBV6-6 CASSNRGPGTEAFF TGTGCCAGCAGCAACAGGGGGCCGGGCACTGAAGCTTTCTTT
NA TRBJ2-7 TRBD2 TRBV6-5 CASGSGGSPYEQYF TGTGCCAGCGGGTCCGGGGGGTCACCCTACGAGCAGTACTTC
few TRBJ1-6 NA TRBV18 CASSSPGTHNSPLHF TGTGCCAGCTCATCCCCCGGGACACATAATTCACCCCTCCACTTT
NA TRBJ1-1 TRBD1 TRBV7-6 CASSDLDRAYEAFF TGTGCCAGCAGCGACCTAGACAGGGCTTATGAAGCTTTCTTT
once TRBJ2-3 NA TRBV14 CASSLIPGLRGTDTQYF TGTGCCAGCAGCCTAATACCGGGACTCAGAGGGACAGATACGCAGTATTTT
NA TRBJ2-3 NA TRBV2 CASKGLSSSTDTQYF TGTGCCAGCAAAGGACTATCTTCTAGCACAGATACGCAGTATTTT
few TRBJ2-3 NA TRBV21-1 CASSKESSVRSDTQYF TGTGCCAGCAGCAAAGAGAGTAGCGTGCGGTCAGATACGCAGTATTTT
once TRBJ1-2 NA TRBV19 CASSIPPGEGYGYTF TGTGCCAGTAGTATACCCCCAGGGGAGGGGTATGGCTACACCTTC
NA TRBJ1-1 NA TRBV18 CASSRGERNTEAFF TGTGCCAGCTCCCGGGGGGAGAGGAACACTGAAGCTTTCTTT
NA TRBJ2-7 TRBD1 TRBV27 CASSLRDSHSYEQYF TGTGCCAGCAGTTTACGGGACAGTCATTCGTACGAGCAGTACTTC
few TRBJ2-7 TRBD1 TRBV6-5 CASKGQGVDYEQYF TGTGCCAGCAAAGGACAGGGGGTCGACTACGAGCAGTACTTC
NA TRBJ1-1 NA TRBV7-2 CASSLFGGMNTEAFF TGTGCCAGCAGCTTATTTGGAGGGATGAACACTGAAGCTTTCTTT
NA TRBJ2-7 NA TRBV7-2 CASSLYGKPGEQYF TGTGCCAGCAGCTTGTATGGTAAACCCGGGGAGCAGTACTTC
once TRBJ2-3 NA TRBV21-1 CASSRSCQREPTDTQYF TGTGCCAGCAGCCGCAGTTGCCAGCGGGAGCCCACAGATACGCAGTATTTT
NA TRBJ2-5 TRBD1 TRBV4-1 CASSQPPRDRGEETQYF TGCGCCAGCAGCCAACCTCCCCGGGACAGGGGCGAAGAGACCCAGTACTTC
NA TRBJ1-5 TRBD1 TRBV4-1 CASSSFGQGNQPQHF TGCGCCAGCAGTTCTTTCGGACAGGGGAATCAGCCCCAGCATTTT
NA TRBJ1-5 NA TRBV11-2 CASSFGPVNQPQHF TGTGCCAGCAGCTTTGGGCCAGTCAATCAGCCCCAGCATTTT
NA TRBJ2-7 NA TRBV23-1 CASSHPTTRTYEQYF TGCGCCAGCAGTCATCCTACGACACGAACCTACGAGCAGTACTTC
many TRBJ1-5 NA TRBV6-1 CASSEARGGQPQHF TGTGCCAGCAGTGAAGCGCGAGGGGGTCAGCCCCAGCATTTT
NA TRBJ2-2 NA TRBV6-1 CASRGRGGETGELFF TGTGCCAGCAGGGGGCGAGGGGGTGAGACCGGGGAGCTGTTTTTT
NA TRBJ2-7 TRBD2 TRBV5-1 CASSPTGGSYEQYF TGCGCCAGCAGCCCGACGGGGGGCTCCTACGAGCAGTACTTC
NA TRBJ2-5 NA TRBV29-1 CSVEGTKETQYF TGCAGCGTTGAAGGGACAAAAGAGACCCAGTACTTC